These 32 T cell receptor beta chains came from one sample sequenced in a study of T cell responses to AZD1222 COVID-19 vaccine. Sequencing was performed with immunoSEQ multiplex PCR; in TCRdb, only in-frame clones are kept and a portion is missing. The top ten clones hold 1.1% to 1.5% of a sample with 150,000 or so clones, around 90% of them seen once. Sample: peripheral blood, taken on day 0 of AZD1222 vaccination. Receptors originate from an adult in good health.

The rearrangement links TRBV27 to TRBJ2-7, with 9 bases that match TRBD2. The germline V gene encodes CDR1 MNHEY and CDR2 SMNVEV (reference sequence). The J segment lost 0 bases and the V segment lost 6 bases, leaving 3 bases of the junction unmatched. The CDR3 sequence is 14 residues long. The CDR3 nucleotides read TGTGCCAGCAGGGGACTAGCAGACTCCTACGAGCAGTACTTC. It specifies CASRGLADSYEQYF.

V gene TRBV18 combines with J gene TRBJ2-3; TRBD1 agrees at 8 bases. This CDR3 has 16 residues. Germline V gene data show CDR1 as KGHSH and CDR2 as LQKENI. The V and J ends lost 4 bases and 0 bases, in that order; junction bases with no gene match: 6. The CDR3 sequence is CASSRLGQESTDTQYF. CDR3 nucleotides: TGTGCCAGCTCACGTCTGGGACAGGAAAGCACAGATACGCAGTATTTT.

V gene TRBV6-2 or TRBV6-3 combines with J gene TRBJ2-1; possibly TRBD2 for D (5 bases). CDR3 length: 16 residues. Germline CDR1 is MNHEY and CDR2 is SVGEGT. V was trimmed by 2 bases and J by 8 bases, leaving 19 bases between them. CDR3 sequence (DNA): TGTGCCAGCAGTTACGATGCGAACGGGAACTCATATGAGCAGTTCTTC. It is translated as CASSYDANGNSYEQFF.

This chain uses TRBV7-3 with TRBJ2-7, with 7 nucleotides matching TRBD1. The CDR3 contains 14 residues. V gave up 5 bases and J gave up 1 base; unmatched junction bases: 5. CDR1 and CDR2 (germline): SGHTA, FQGTGA. The CDR3 spells CASSPAGGSYEQYF. DNA for the CDR3: TGTGCCAGCAGCCCCGCAGGGGGATCCTACGAGCAGTACTTC.

J is TRBJ1-1 and V is TRBV6-5; D gene ambiguous. Deletions cut 1 base from V and 1 base from J, with 13 bases between. CDR3 length equals 16 residues. Germline CDR1 MNHEY, CDR2 SVGAGI. The CDR3 here is CASSYLALGENTEAFF. The CDR3 coding sequence is TGTGCCAGCAGTTACTTGGCCTTAGGAGAGAACACTGAAGCTTTCTTT.

The V and J genes are TRBV5-4 and TRBJ2-7, with a possible D match to TRBD2 (5 bases). The CDR3 is 14 amino acids. Trimming cost V 1 base and J 2 bases, with 10 bases left between them. The germline gives CDR1 SGHNT, CDR2 YYREEE (reference sequence). CDR3 in DNA: TGTGCCAGCAGCTTGTCGGGATCCCCCTACGAGCAGTACTTC. Translated: CASSLSGSPYEQYF.

The genes are TRBV19 and TRBJ1-5; D remains ambiguous. CDR3 length: 15 residues. CDR1 is LNHDA, CDR2 SQIVND, per germline (reference sequence). With 9 bases removed from V and 1 base from J, the gap between germline ends came to 16 bases. The CDR3: CASNQEGLSNQPQHF. For the CDR3, the DNA is TGTGCCAGCAACCAAGAAGGACTGAGCAATCAGCCCCAGCATTTT.

In nucleotides, the CDR3 is TGTGCCAGCAGACTAGCGGGAGGGCCGGTTGAGCAGTTCTTC. Protein product: CASRLAGGPVEQFF. The chain uses TRBV2 and TRBJ2-1; 13 bases agree with TRBD2. From germline, CDR1 is SNHLY and CDR2 FYNNEI. Trimming removed 6 bases from V and 9 bases from J; junction bases left unmatched: 5. This CDR3 has 14 amino acids. Together with reference TRBV2 and TRBJ2-1, the CDR3 gives the full variable domain: EPEVTQTPSHQVTQMGQEVILRCVPISNHLYFYWYRQILGQKVEFLVSFYNNEISEKSEIFDDQFSVERPDGSNFTLKIRSTKLEDSAMYFCASRLAGGPVEQFFGPGTRLTVL.

V usage is TRBV19 and J usage is TRBJ2-1; no clear D gene. Germline V gene sequence: CDR1 LNHDA, CDR2 SQIVND (reference sequence). Trimming left V 5 bases short and J 0 bases short, with 11 bases between. This CDR3 has 15 amino acids. The CDR3 protein is CASSPSVSSYNEQFF. The CDR3 DNA sequence: TGTGCCAGTAGTCCCTCCGTAAGCTCCTACAATGAGCAGTTCTTC.

The J gene is TRBJ1-5, the V gene TRBV19, with TRBD1 identical over 7 bases. This CDR3 is built from 16 residues. Germline assignment: CDR1 LNHDA and CDR2 SQIVND (reference sequence). Germline trimming cut 7 bases from V and 6 bases from J; bases unmatched to any gene: 15. CDR3 coding DNA: TGTGCCAGTACTGTCGGCAGGGGGAGGGGCCCTCAGCCCCAGCATTTT. As protein: CASTVGRGRGPQPQHF.

The chain is built from TRBV5-1 and TRBJ1-1, with a tentative D call TRBD1 (5 bases). The CDR3 is 14 residues long. Germline-derived CDR1 and CDR2 are SGHRS and YFSETQ. Trimming stripped 4 bases from V and 3 bases from J, with 13 bases between. DNA for the CDR3: TGCGCCAGCAGCAAACCCCAGGGAGACACTGAAGCTTTCTTT. Protein: CASSKPQGDTEAFF.

The gene calls are TRBV18 and TRBJ1-1; D remains unclear. The CDR3 consists of 15 residues. CDR1 is KGHSH and CDR2 is LQKENI in the germline V gene. Trimming stripped 3 bases from V and 0 bases from J, with 11 bases between. The CDR3 loop is CASSPEYRVNTEAFF. DNA of the CDR3: TGTGCCAGCTCACCTGAATACCGGGTGAACACTGAAGCTTTCTTT.

V is TRBV6-6 and J is TRBJ1-1; possible D gene TRBD1, 5 bases. This CDR3 is 15 amino acids long. Germline-derived CDR1 and CDR2 are MNHNY and SVGAGI (reference sequence). The V end lost 2 bases, the J end lost 5 bases, and 15 bases lay between the germline ends. CDR3 region: CASSYVNQGGTEAFF. The CDR3 DNA is TGTGCCAGCAGTTACGTAAACCAGGGAGGAACTGAAGCTTTCTTT.

The sample holds one count of this clone. This chain uses TRBV21-1 with TRBJ1-1; TRBD1 was called by the table and not checked on the DNA. TRBV21-1 is a documented pseudogene. This CDR3 spans 19 amino acids. For the CDR3, the DNA is TGTGCCAGCAGCCTCCCGGGGGACAGGGCCATTCAGGGGGACACTGAAGCTTTCTTT. Translating gives CASSLPGDRAIQGDTEAFF.

This sequence joins TRBV6-2 or TRBV6-3 and TRBJ1-5; 7 bases agree with TRBD1. Unmatched junction bases numbered 4, after V lost 4 bases and J lost 4 bases. This CDR3 comprises 14 residues. Germline V gene data show CDR1 as MNHEY and CDR2 as SVGEGT. CDR3: CASSWDSGNQPQHF. In DNA form, the CDR3 reads TGTGCCAGCAGTTGGGACAGCGGAAATCAGCCCCAGCATTTT.

This clone was counted a few times. V usage is TRBV5-6 and J usage is TRBJ2-7, with 9 nucleotides matching TRBD1. The CDR3 length is 16 residues. Germline assignment: CDR1 SGHDT and CDR2 YYEEEE. V lost 4 bases to trimming and J lost 1 base; unmatched junction nucleotides: 9. The CDR3 sequence is CASSGTGTGSSYEQYF. The CDR3 DNA is TGTGCCAGCAGCGGAACCGGGACAGGGAGTTCCTACGAGCAGTACTTC. Full variable domain (outside the CDR3, taken from reference TRBV5-6 and TRBJ2-7): DAGVTQSPTHLIKTRGQQVTLRCSPKSGHDTVSWYQQALGQGPQFIFQYYEEEERQRGNFPDRFSGHQFPNYSSELNVNALLLGDSALYLCASSGTGTGSSYEQYFGPGTRLTVT.

The rearrangement uses TRBV19 and TRBJ1-1; TRBD1 might be the D (5 bases). The CDR3 is 15 residues long. The germline CDR1 and CDR2 sequences are LNHDA and SQIVND (reference sequence). The V end was cut by 10 bases, the J end by 2 bases, with 20 bases between. The CDR3 loop reads CATSSRRGINTEAFF. The CDR3 DNA sequence: TGTGCCACCTCCTCCCGGCGGGGGATTAACACTGAAGCTTTCTTT.

V usage is TRBV19 and J usage is TRBJ2-1; possibly TRBD1 for D (6 bases). Germline CDR1 is LNHDA and CDR2 is SQIVND (reference sequence). Trimming pared 7 bases from V and 1 base from J, leaving 11 bases between. The CDR3 is made up of 14 amino acids. This CDR3 reads CASTDRMSYNEQFF. CDR3 sequence (DNA): TGTGCCAGTACAGACAGGATGTCCTACAATGAGCAGTTCTTC.

This clone has just one count. CDR3 DNA: TGTGCCAGTAGTATAGATTCCTACAGAGCCTACGAGCAGTACTTC. Residues: CASSIDSYRAYEQYF. The chain recombines TRBV19 with TRBJ2-7; no reliable D call. This CDR3 contains 15 residues. Germline V gene lookup returns CDR1 LNHDA and CDR2 SQIVND (reference sequence). The V gene lost 0 bases and the J gene lost 2 bases, with 11 bases spanning the gap.

In this sample, this clone turned up a few times. The rearrangement joins TRBV11-2 to TRBJ2-2; D is undetermined. This CDR3 has 16 amino acids. Trimming shortened V by 4 bases and J by 4 bases, and 16 bases separated the two germline ends. In germline, CDR1 is SGHAT, CDR2 FQNNGV. Written as DNA, the CDR3 is TGTGCCAGCAGCTATGTATCTGTTTCAGGCACCGGGGAGCTGTTTTTT. Its protein product is CASSYVSVSGTGELFF.

The rearrangement links TRBV14 to TRBJ1-4; D is uncertain. V shed 2 bases and J shed 5 bases, with 12 bases lying between them. CDR3 length: 15 amino acids. Germline V gene lookup returns CDR1 SGHDN and CDR2 FVKESK. CDR3 sequence reads: CASSQKADLNEKLFF. For the CDR3, the DNA is TGTGCCAGCAGCCAAAAGGCGGATTTGAATGAAAAACTGTTTTTT.

The CDR3 is CASSIDSGYNEQFF. CDR3 nucleotide sequence: TGTGCCAGTAGTATTGACAGCGGATACAATGAGCAGTTCTTC. The chain employs TRBV19 and TRBJ2-1; D tentatively fits TRBD1 or TRBD2 (5 bases each). CDR3 length: 14 amino acids. Germline values: CDR1 LNHDA, CDR2 SQIVND (reference sequence). The V end was cut by 3 bases, the J end by 4 bases, with 10 bases between.

The chain carries TRBV4-3 and TRBJ1-1, with 8 bases aligning to TRBD1. The CDR3 contains 13 residues. From germline, CDR1 is LGHNA and CDR2 YSLEER. With V trimmed by 5 bases and J by 8 bases, 7 bases remained unmatched. CDR3: CASSLAGGREAFF. The CDR3 DNA reads as TGCGCCAGCAGCTTGGCAGGGGGCCGGGAAGCTTTCTTT.

The chain joins TRBV4-1 to TRBJ1-5; TRBD1 is a possible D gene (5 bases). This CDR3 contains 16 residues. V lost 0 bases and J lost 1, with 10 bases in between. Germline values: CDR1 MGHRA, CDR2 YSYEKL. The CDR3 region has the DNA TGCGCCAGCAGCCAAGATCGGGACCCAAGCAATCAGCCCCAGCATTTT. Its translation: CASSQDRDPSNQPQHF.

V is TRBV28 and J is TRBJ2-7; D not certain. The length of the CDR3 is 14 residues. V shed 2 bases and J shed 6 bases, with 14 bases lying between them. In germline, CDR1 is MDHEN, CDR2 SYDVKM. This CDR3 is CASSLPHPRGEQYF. DNA for the CDR3: TGTGCCAGCAGTTTACCTCATCCCCGCGGCGAGCAGTACTTC. The variable domain in full, completed from reference TRBV28 and TRBJ2-7, reads DVKVTQSSRYLVKRTGEKVFLECVQDMDHENMFWYRQDPGLGLRLIYFSYDVKMKEKGDIPEGYSVSREKKERFSLILESASTNQTSMYLCASSLPHPRGEQYFGPGTRLTVT.

The chain recombines TRBV6-2 or TRBV6-3 with TRBJ1-5; 8 nucleotides agree with TRBD1. The ends lost 3 bases at V and 0 bases at J; junction bases unmatched: 7. The CDR3 totals 17 residues. Germline CDR1 is MNHEY and CDR2 is SVGEGT. CDR3 residues: CASSYQQGGYSNQPQHF. For the CDR3, the DNA is TGTGCCAGCAGTTATCAACAGGGGGGATATAGCAATCAGCCCCAGCATTTT.

This clone was detected a few times. The genes are TRBV7-2 and TRBJ2-1; D uncertain. Germline values: CDR1 SGHTA, CDR2 FQGNSA. V lost 5 bases and J 3 bases, leaving 14 bases between the germline ends. The CDR3 covers 15 residues. Here the CDR3 DNA reads TGTGCCAGCAGCCCGGAACCCGAGGTCTACAATGAGCAGTTCTTC. It translates to CASSPEPEVYNEQFF. The whole variable domain, filled in from reference TRBV7-2 and TRBJ2-1, reads GAGVSQSPSNKVTEKGKDVELRCDPISGHTALYWYRQSLGQGLEFLIYFQGNSAPDKSGLPSDRFSAERTGGSVSTLTIQRTQQEDSAVYLCASSPEPEVYNEQFFGPGTRLTVL.

The chain combines TRBV19 with TRBJ1-2, with 9 bases fitting TRBD1. The trim removed 5 bases at V and 4 bases at J, leaving 5 bases unmatched. The V gene's germline CDR1 is LNHDA and CDR2 SQIVND (reference sequence). The CDR3 sequence is 14 residues long. The CDR3 loop reads CASSPGTGLYGYTF. The CDR3 coding sequence is TGTGCCAGTAGTCCCGGGACAGGGCTCTATGGCTACACCTTC.

V and J are TRBV7-6 and TRBJ2-7; D unclear. Trimming pared 4 bases from V and 2 bases from J, leaving 3 bases between. This CDR3 has 11 amino acids. Germline V gene lookup returns CDR1 SGHVS and CDR2 FNYEAQ. CDR3 protein: CASSSTYEQYF. CDR3 sequence (DNA): TGTGCCAGCAGCTCAACCTACGAGCAGTACTTC. The complete variable domain, with remaining parts taken from reference TRBV7-6 and TRBJ2-7, reads GAGVSQSPRYKVTKRGQDVALRCDPISGHVSLYWYRQALGQGPEFLTYFNYEAQQDKSGLPNDRFSAERPEGSISTLTIQRTEQRDSAMYRCASSSTYEQYFGPGTRLTVT.

This clone was seen a handful of times. The J gene is TRBJ2-7, the V gene TRBV5-5, with D possibly matching TRBD1 (6 bases). V lost 2 bases and J lost 5, with 11 bases in between. CDR3 size: 13 residues. Germline lookup yields CDR1 SGHKS and CDR2 YYEKEE (reference sequence). The CDR3 here is CASSFRGVNEQYF. CDR3 DNA sequence: TGTGCCAGCAGCTTCAGGGGAGTCAACGAGCAGTACTTC.

The genes are TRBV2 and TRBJ2-7; 7 bases are a match to TRBD1. Unmatched junction bases numbered 12, after V lost 7 bases and J lost 0 bases. The CDR3 extends over 16 amino acids. Germline V gene data show CDR1 as SNHLY and CDR2 as FYNNEI. The CDR3 DNA is TGTGCCAGCACTAGAGGGGGCAGTATGAGCTCCTACGAGCAGTACTTC. Protein sequence: CASTRGGSMSSYEQYF.

V gene TRBV19 combines with J gene TRBJ1-2; D is unresolved. The ends were cut back, 4 bases at V and 0 bases at J, with 9 bases in the middle. This CDR3 region has 14 residues. Germline lookup yields CDR1 LNHDA and CDR2 SQIVND (reference sequence). The CDR3 sequence: CASSRSASNYGYTF. CDR3 sequence (DNA): TGTGCCAGTAGTAGAAGTGCCTCTAACTATGGCTACACCTTC.